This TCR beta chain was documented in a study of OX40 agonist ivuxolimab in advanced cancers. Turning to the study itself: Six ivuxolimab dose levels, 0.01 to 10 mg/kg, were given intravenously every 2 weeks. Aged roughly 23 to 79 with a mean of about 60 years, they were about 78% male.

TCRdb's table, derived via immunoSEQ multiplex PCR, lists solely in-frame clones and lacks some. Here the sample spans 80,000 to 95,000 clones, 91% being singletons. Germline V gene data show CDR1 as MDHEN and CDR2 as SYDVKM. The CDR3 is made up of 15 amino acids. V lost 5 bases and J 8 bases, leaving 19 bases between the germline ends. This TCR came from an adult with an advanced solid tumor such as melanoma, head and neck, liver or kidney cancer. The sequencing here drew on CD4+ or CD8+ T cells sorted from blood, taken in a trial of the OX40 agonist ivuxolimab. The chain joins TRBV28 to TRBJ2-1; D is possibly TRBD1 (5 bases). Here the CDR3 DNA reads TGTGCCAGCAGTGCGATCTATCCTCAGGGCGATGAGCAGTTCTTC. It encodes CASSAIYPQGDEQFF.